This is a list of T cell receptor beta chains from one sample in a study of PD-1 blockade in classical Hodgkin lymphoma. The method was immunoSEQ multiplex PCR; TCRdb's version includes in-frame clones alone and lacks a portion of them. The sample yields tens of thousands of clones, roughly nine tenths seen once. Specimen: peripheral blood mononuclear cells (PBMCs), collected at baseline. These receptors all come from a human donor with classical Hodgkin lymphoma. The conserved cysteine and the conserved F or W are not part of the CDR3 here. Some rows mark clone size as missing; the rest say once, few, many or name a class of expanded clone.

clone size | V gene | CDR3 protein
- | TRBV6-1 | ASSGLGVDTEAF
- | TRBV30 | AWSNTTGGVYNEQF
- | TRBV13 | ASSLGRGLAIGVHGYT
- | TRBV6-1 | ASSPIGGRGEAF
- | TRBV5-4 | ASSLGTGTTGELF
- | TRBV4-1 | ASSQVPSPYNEQF
- | TRBV30 | AWSLDSYNSPLH
- | TRBV14 | ASSQFWPPEQY
once | TRBV5-6 | ASSFLSKETQY
few | TRBV5-1 | ASSLGASSGAY
- | TRBV28 | ASSLSRWGSTNEKLF
- | TRBV2 | ASLRGPDTQY
- | TRBV19 | AAALGDRGYGYT
- | TRBV6-6 | ASTNLGTALGGYT
once | TRBV21-1 | ARTDRDRGSYEQY
- | TRBV7-6 | ASSLGGSLSNTEAF
once | TRBV9 | ASSLRALGDTEAF
- | TRBV5-1 | ASSTGQGNTGELF
- | TRBV6-5 | ASTTPGKETQY